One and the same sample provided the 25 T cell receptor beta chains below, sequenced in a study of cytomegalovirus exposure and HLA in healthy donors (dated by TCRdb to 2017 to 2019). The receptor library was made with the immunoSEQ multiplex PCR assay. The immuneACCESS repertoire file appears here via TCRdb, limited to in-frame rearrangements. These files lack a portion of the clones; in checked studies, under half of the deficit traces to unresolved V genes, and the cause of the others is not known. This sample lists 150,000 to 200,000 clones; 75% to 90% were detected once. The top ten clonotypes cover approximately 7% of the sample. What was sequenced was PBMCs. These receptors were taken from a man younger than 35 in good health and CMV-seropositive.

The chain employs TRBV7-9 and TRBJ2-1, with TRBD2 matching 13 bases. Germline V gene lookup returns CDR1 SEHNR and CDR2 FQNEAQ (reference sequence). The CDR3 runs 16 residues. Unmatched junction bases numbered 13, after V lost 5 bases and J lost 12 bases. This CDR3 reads CASSQHLGTSGKGQFF. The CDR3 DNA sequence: TGTGCCAGCAGCCAGCACCTGGGGACTAGCGGGAAGGGGCAGTTCTTC.

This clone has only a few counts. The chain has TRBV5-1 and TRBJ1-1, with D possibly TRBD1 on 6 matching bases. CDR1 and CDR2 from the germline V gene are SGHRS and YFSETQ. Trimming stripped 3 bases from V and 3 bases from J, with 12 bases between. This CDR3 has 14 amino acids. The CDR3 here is CASSSQGSDTEAFF. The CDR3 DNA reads TGCGCCAGCAGCTCACAGGGTAGCGACACTGAAGCTTTCTTT.

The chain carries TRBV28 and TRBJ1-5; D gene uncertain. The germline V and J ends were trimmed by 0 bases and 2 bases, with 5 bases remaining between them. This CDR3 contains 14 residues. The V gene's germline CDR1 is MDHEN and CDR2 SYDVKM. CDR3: CASSLWGGNQPQHF. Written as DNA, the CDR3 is TGTGCCAGCAGTTTATGGGGCGGCAATCAGCCCCAGCATTTT.

The CDR3 DNA follows: TGTGCCAGCAGTTTTAGCGGGAGGTTGAATGAGCAGTTCTTC. This gives the protein CASSFSGRLNEQFF. The J gene is TRBJ2-1, the V gene TRBV27, with TRBD2 matching over 10 bases. Germline assignment: CDR1 MNHEY and CDR2 SMNVEV (reference sequence). This CDR3 has 14 amino acids. The J segment lost 7 bases and the V segment lost 3 bases, leaving 3 bases of the junction unmatched.

The CDR3 coding sequence is TGTGCCAGCAGTCCGCTACAGGGCCAGCCCCAGCATTTT. Translated, it gives CASSPLQGQPQHF. The gene calls are TRBV25-1 and TRBJ1-5, with D possibly matching TRBD1 (6 bases). The length of the CDR3 is 13 residues. Between the trimmed V and J ends, which lost 5 bases and 7 bases, there was a span of 12 bases. The germline V gene encodes CDR1 MGHDK and CDR2 SYGVNS.

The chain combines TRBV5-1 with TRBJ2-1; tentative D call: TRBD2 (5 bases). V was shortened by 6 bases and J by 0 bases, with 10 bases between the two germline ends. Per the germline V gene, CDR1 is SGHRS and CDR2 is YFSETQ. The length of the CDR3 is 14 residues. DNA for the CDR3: TGCGCCAGCAATAGCGAAGCCTCCTACAATGAGCAGTTCTTC. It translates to CASNSEASYNEQFF. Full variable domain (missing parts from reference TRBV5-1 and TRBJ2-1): KAGVTQTPRYLIKTRGQQVTLSCSPISGHRSVSWYQQTPGQGLQFLFEYFSETQRNKGNFPGRFSGRQFSNSRSEMNVSTLELGDSALYLCASNSEASYNEQFFGPGTRLTVL.

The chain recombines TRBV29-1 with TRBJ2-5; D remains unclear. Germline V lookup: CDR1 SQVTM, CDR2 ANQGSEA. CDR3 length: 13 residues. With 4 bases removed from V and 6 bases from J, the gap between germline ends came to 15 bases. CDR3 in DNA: TGCAGCGTTGTCAGCGACGGAAGGCAGACCCAGTACTTC. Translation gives CSVVSDGRQTQYF.

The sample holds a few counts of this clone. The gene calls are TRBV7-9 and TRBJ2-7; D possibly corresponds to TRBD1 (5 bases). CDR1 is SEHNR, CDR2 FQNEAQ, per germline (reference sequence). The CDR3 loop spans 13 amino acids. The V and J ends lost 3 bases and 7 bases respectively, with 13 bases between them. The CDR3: CASSLAQGWEQYF. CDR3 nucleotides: TGTGCCAGCAGCTTGGCGCAGGGATGGGAGCAGTACTTC.

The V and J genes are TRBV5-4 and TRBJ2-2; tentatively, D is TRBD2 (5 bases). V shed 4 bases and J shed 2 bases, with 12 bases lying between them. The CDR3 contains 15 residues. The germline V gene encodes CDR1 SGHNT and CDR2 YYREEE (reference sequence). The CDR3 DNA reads TGTGCCAGCAGCCTCGTGGGGAGAAACACCGGGGAGCTGTTTTTT. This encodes CASSLVGRNTGELFF.

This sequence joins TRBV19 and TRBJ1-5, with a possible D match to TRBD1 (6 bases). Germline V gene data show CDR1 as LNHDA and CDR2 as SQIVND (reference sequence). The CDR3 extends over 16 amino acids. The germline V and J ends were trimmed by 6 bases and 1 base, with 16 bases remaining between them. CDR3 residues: CASSSIGRGSNQPQHF. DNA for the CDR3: TGTGCCAGTAGCTCTATAGGGAGGGGGAGCAATCAGCCCCAGCATTTT. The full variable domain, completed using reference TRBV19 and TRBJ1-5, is DGGITQSPKYLFRKEGQNVTLSCEQNLNHDAMYWYRQDPGQGLRLIYYSQIVNDFQKGDIAEGYSVSREKKESFPLTVTSAQKNPTAFYLCASSSIGRGSNQPQHFGDGTRLSIL.

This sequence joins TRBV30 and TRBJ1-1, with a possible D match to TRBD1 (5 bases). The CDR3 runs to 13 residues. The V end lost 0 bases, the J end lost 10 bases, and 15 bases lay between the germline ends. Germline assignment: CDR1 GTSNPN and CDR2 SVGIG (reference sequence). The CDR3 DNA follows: TGTGCCTGGAGTGTAACGGGGGACGGGGGAGCTTTCTTT. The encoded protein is CAWSVTGDGGAFF.

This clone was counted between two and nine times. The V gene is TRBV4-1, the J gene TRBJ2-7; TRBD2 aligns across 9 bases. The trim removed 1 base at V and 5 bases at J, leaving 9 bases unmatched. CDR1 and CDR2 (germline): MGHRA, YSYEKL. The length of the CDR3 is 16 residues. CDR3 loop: CASSQVDMGLANEQYF. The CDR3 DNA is TGCGCCAGCAGCCAAGTTGATATGGGACTAGCTAACGAGCAGTACTTC.

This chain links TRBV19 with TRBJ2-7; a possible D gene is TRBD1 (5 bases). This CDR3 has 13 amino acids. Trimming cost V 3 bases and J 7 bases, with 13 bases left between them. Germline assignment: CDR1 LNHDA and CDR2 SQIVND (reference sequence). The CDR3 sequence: CASSISIGAEQYF. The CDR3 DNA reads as TGTGCCAGTAGTATCTCAATAGGGGCGGAGCAGTACTTC.

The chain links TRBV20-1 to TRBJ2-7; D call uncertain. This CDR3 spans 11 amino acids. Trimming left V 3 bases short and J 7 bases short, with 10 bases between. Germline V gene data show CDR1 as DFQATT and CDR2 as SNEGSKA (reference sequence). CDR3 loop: CSARFQKEQYF. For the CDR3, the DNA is TGCAGTGCTAGGTTCCAAAAAGAGCAGTACTTC.

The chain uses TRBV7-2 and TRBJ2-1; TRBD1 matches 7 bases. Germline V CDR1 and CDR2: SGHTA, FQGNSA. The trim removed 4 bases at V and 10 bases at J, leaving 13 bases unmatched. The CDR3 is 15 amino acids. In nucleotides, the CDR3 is TGTGCCAGCAGCTCTTGGGGACAGCCTTTGGTAGAGCAGTTCTTC. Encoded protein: CASSSWGQPLVEQFF.

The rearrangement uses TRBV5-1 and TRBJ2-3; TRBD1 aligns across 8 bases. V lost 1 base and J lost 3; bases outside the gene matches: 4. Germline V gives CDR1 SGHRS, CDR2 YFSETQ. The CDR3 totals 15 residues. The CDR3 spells CASSLFQGATDTQYF. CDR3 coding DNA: TGCGCCAGCAGCTTGTTCCAGGGGGCTACAGATACGCAGTATTTT.

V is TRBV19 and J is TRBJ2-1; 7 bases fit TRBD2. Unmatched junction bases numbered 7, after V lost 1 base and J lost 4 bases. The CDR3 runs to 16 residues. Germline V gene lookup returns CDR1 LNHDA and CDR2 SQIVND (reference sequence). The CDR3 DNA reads TGTGCCAGTAGTATAGGGCCAGCGGGAAGATACAATGAGCAGTTCTTC. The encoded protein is CASSIGPAGRYNEQFF.

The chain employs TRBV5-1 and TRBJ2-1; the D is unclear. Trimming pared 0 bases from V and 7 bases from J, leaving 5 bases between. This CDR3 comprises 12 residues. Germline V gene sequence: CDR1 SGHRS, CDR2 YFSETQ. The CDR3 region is CASSLVRNEQFF. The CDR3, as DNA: TGCGCCAGCAGCTTGGTACGGAATGAGCAGTTCTTC.

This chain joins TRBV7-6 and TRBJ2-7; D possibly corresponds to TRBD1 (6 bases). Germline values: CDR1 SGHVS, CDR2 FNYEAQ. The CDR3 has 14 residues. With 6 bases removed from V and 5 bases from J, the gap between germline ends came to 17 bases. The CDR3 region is CASSSQGSQDEQYF. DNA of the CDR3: TGTGCCAGCAGTTCCCAGGGGAGTCAAGACGAGCAGTACTTC.

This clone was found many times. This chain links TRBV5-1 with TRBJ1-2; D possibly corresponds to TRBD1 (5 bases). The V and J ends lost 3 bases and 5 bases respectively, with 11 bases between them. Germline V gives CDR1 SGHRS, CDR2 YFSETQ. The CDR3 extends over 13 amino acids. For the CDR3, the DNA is TGCGCCAGCAGCTCGGGACTGCGGTATGGCTACACCTTC. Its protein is CASSSGLRYGYTF.

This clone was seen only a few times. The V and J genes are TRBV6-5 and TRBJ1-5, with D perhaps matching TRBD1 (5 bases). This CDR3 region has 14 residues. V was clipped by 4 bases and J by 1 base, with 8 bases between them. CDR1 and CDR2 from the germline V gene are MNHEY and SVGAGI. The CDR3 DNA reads TGTGCCAGCAGTTTCGGGGGGAGCAATCAGCCCCAGCATTTT. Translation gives CASSFGGSNQPQHF.

The CDR3 region has the DNA TGTGCCAGCAGCTCAACAGGGGCCTCCTTTAGTGAGCAGTTCTTC. This sequence encodes CASSSTGASFSEQFF. This chain links TRBV5-4 with TRBJ2-1; 7 bases are shared with TRBD1. Germline lookup yields CDR1 SGHNT and CDR2 YYREEE (reference sequence). This CDR3 region has 15 residues. J was trimmed by 9 bases and V by 3 bases; bases with no gene match: 12.

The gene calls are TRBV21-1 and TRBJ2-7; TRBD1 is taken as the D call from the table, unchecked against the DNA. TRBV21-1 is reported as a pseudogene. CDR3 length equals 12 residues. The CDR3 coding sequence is TGTGCCACCACAAAAACCTCCTACGAGCAGTACTTC. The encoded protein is CATTKTSYEQYF.

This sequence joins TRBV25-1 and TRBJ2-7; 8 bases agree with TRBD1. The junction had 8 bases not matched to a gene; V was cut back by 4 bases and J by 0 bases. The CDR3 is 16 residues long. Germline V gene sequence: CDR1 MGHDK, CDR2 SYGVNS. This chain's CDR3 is CASSGYRTGSSYEQYF. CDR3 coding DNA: TGTGCCAGCAGTGGATATAGGACAGGGAGCTCCTACGAGCAGTACTTC.

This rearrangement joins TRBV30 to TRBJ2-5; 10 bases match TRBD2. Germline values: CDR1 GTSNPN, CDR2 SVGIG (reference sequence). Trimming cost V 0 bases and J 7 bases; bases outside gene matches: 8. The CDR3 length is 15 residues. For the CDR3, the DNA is TGTGCCTGGAGTGTACTGAGTCTAGCGGGAGCGACCCAGTACTTC. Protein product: CAWSVLSLAGATQYF. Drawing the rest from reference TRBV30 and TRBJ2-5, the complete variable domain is SQTIHQWPATLVQPVGSPLSLECTVEGTSNPNLYWYRQAAGRGLQLLFYSVGIGQISSEVPQNLSASRPQDRQFILSSKKLLLSDSGFYLCAWSVLSLAGATQYFGPGTRLLVL.